These 11 T cell receptor beta chains came from one sample sequenced in a study of blood T cell repertoires in COVID-19. Sequencing used immunoSEQ multiplex PCR; TCRdb keeps in-frame clones, though not all of them. Found here are fewer than 350,000 clones, 85% of them singletons; the top ten hold approximately 1.9%. Source material: PBMCs or T cells enriched from blood (not recorded which). The receptors originated from a woman aged 25 to 39 who had been exposed to COVID-19.

The CDR3 loop reads CASSPGQGVAREQYF. Written as DNA, the CDR3 is TGTGCCAGCAGCCCGGGACAGGGGGTTGCTCGAGAGCAGTACTTC. The chain carries TRBV7-2 and TRBJ2-7, with TRBD1 matching 11 bases. CDR3 length: 15 residues. Losses at the gene ends were 5 bases for V and 7 bases for J; bases not matched to a gene: 10. The germline CDR1 and CDR2 sequences are SGHTA and FQGNSA.

The V call is TRBV28, the J call TRBJ2-1; 8 bases match TRBD2. The CDR3 extends over 14 amino acids. Germline values: CDR1 MDHEN, CDR2 SYDVKM. V gave up 6 bases and J gave up 5 bases; unmatched junction bases: 6. The CDR3 sequence is CASRESGSNNEQFF. The CDR3 nucleotides are TGTGCCAGCAGGGAAAGCGGGAGTAACAATGAGCAGTTCTTC.

V usage is TRBV28 and J usage is TRBJ2-6; tentative D call: TRBD1 (7 bases). V was shortened by 4 bases and J by 4 bases, with 14 bases between the two germline ends. The germline gives CDR1 MDHEN, CDR2 SYDVKM. This CDR3 comprises 16 residues. In nucleotides, the CDR3 is TGTGCCAGCAGTTACCAGGGGGGAGGAGGGGCCAACGTCCTGACTTTC. Translated, it gives CASSYQGGGGANVLTF.

The chain joins TRBV2 to TRBJ2-7; D might be TRBD1 (5 bases). Trimming removed 6 bases from V and 3 bases from J, with 15 bases in between. The CDR3 spans 14 residues. CDR1 is SNHLY, CDR2 FYNNEI, per germline. The CDR3 coding sequence is TGTGCCAGCAGAACGGTACAGGCGTACTACGAGCAGTACTTC. Encoded protein: CASRTVQAYYEQYF.

The chain carries TRBV9 and TRBJ1-5; 7 bases are a match to TRBD1. The CDR3 has 16 residues. Unmatched junction bases numbered 10, after V lost 0 bases and J lost 7 bases. In germline, CDR1 is SGDLS, CDR2 YYNGEE. In nucleotides, the CDR3 is TGTGCCAGCAGCGTAGATGGTAGGGGGCAGGGACAGCCCCAGCATTTT. Translated, it gives CASSVDGRGQGQPQHF. Full variable domain (remainder filled in from reference TRBV9 and TRBJ1-5): DSGVTQTPKHLITATGQRVTLRCSPRSGDLSVYWYQQSLDQGLQFLIQYYNGEERAKGNILERFSAQQFPDLHSELNLSSLELGDSALYFCASSVDGRGQGQPQHFGDGTRLSIL.

The rearrangement joins TRBV5-4 to TRBJ2-3, with 11 bases lining up with TRBD2. V gave up 4 bases and J gave up 1 base; unmatched junction bases: 2. The V gene's germline CDR1 is SGHNT and CDR2 YYREEE (reference sequence). The CDR3 spans 15 residues. The CDR3 DNA reads TGTGCCAGCAGCCTAGCGGGAGGTCGCACAGATACGCAGTATTTT. Translated, it gives CASSLAGGRTDTQYF.

The V gene is TRBV30, the J gene TRBJ2-3; D remains unclear. The V gene lost 0 bases and the J gene lost 2 bases, with 9 bases spanning the gap. Germline CDR1 GTSNPN, CDR2 SVGIG (reference sequence). The CDR3 length is 14 residues. The CDR3 loop reads CAWSVGSSTDTQYF. Written as DNA, the CDR3 is TGTGCCTGGAGTGTAGGTAGCTCCACAGATACGCAGTATTTT.

The chain couples TRBV9 to TRBJ2-2; the match to TRBD2 covers 10 bases. The CDR3 runs 16 residues. Losses at the gene ends were 1 base for V and 9 bases for J; bases not matched to a gene: 9. Germline V gene data show CDR1 as SGDLS and CDR2 as YYNGEE. The CDR3 sequence is CASSVIDSGGIRELFF. The DNA of the CDR3 is TGTGCCAGCAGCGTAATTGATAGCGGGGGGATAAGGGAGCTGTTTTTT.

This sequence joins TRBV28 and TRBJ2-1; 11 bases line up with TRBD2. With V trimmed by 5 bases and J by 6 bases, 6 bases remained unmatched. The V gene's germline CDR1 is MDHEN and CDR2 SYDVKM. This CDR3 comprises 15 residues. DNA of the CDR3: TGTGCCAGCAGTCTAACTAGCGGGAGTGGCAATGAGCAGTTCTTC. Amino acid sequence: CASSLTSGSGNEQFF.

Comment on this clone: The sample holds other DNA sequences that translate to the same CDR3. The chain uses TRBV19 and TRBJ2-7; 10 bases map to TRBD1. Germline values: CDR1 LNHDA, CDR2 SQIVND (reference sequence). The CDR3 runs to 14 residues. After removal of 3 bases from V and 3 bases from J, the junction contained 2 bases not matched to a gene. In DNA, the CDR3 is TGTGCCAGTAGTATTCGGACAGGGGGCTACGAGCAGTACTTC. This codes for CASSIRTGGYEQYF.

As concerns this clone: A read error may account for a junction end that differs from germline. The chain has TRBV4-1 and TRBJ1-2; D ambiguous. The CDR3 loop spans 12 amino acids. From germline, CDR1 is MGHRA and CDR2 YSYEKL. CDR3 loop: CASSQESEGRAF. The CDR3 DNA follows: TGCGCCAGCAGCCAAGAATCAGAGGGCCGGGCCTTC.